The rows below give T cell receptor beta chains drawn from one sample of a study of T-cell reconstitution after alpha-beta-depleted transplantation in children. TCRdb fed the PCR reads into MiXCR, producing one record per CDR3 protein. The table includes around 450,000 distinct CDR3 sequences, 8% to 11% detected once. The starting material was PBMCs, obtained before TCRalphabeta/CD19-depleted stem cell transplant. These receptors all come from a child between 2 and 9 years old with inherited bone marrow failure, due to receive a stem cell transplant. Each CDR3 is given with its conserved first and last residue. The D gene is left open where the match is weak. Expanded clones are given a class, and other clones once, few, many or no size at all.

v_call: TRBV20-1
clone_size: many
d_call: TRBD2
j_call: TRBJ2-1
cdr3_length: 14
cdr3_nt: TGCAGTGCTAGTTTACTAGCGGCAAAAAATGAGCAGTTCTTC
cdr3_aa: CSASLLAAKNEQFF

v_call: TRBV12-3/TRBV12-4
clone_size: few
d_call: .
j_call: TRBJ1-5
cdr3_length: 12
cdr3_nt: TGTGCCAGCAGTTTCGGCCGTCAGCCCCAGCATTTT
cdr3_aa: CASSFGRQPQHF

v_call: TRBV25-1
clone_size: .
d_call: .
j_call: TRBJ1-2
cdr3_length: 14
cdr3_nt: TGTGCCAGCAGTGATCCTAGTCCCCGCCTTGGCTACACCTTC
cdr3_aa: CASSDPSPRLGYTF

v_call: TRBV4-3
clone_size: few
d_call: TRBD1
j_call: TRBJ2-2
cdr3_length: 14
cdr3_nt: TGCGCCAGCAGCGAGACAGGGGGGACCGGGGAGCTGTTTTTT
cdr3_aa: CASSETGGTGELFF

v_call: TRBV27
clone_size: many
d_call: .
j_call: TRBJ2-3
cdr3_length: 17
cdr3_nt: TGTGCCAGCAGTTTAGTACCCCCGGACAGTCCCACAGATACGCAGTATTTT
cdr3_aa: CASSLVPPDSPTDTQYF

v_call: TRBV12-3/TRBV12-4
clone_size: many
d_call: TRBD2
j_call: TRBJ2-3
cdr3_length: 17
cdr3_nt: TGTGCCAGCAGGCGACTAGCGGGAGGTTGGGGCACAGATACGCAGTATTTT
cdr3_aa: CASRRLAGGWGTDTQYF

v_call: TRBV11-2
clone_size: .
d_call: TRBD1
j_call: TRBJ2-3
cdr3_length: 17
cdr3_nt: TGTGCCAGCAGCTCAATACTCCCCGGGACAGGGCGAATAACGCAGTATTTT
cdr3_aa: CASSSILPGTGRITQYF

v_call: TRBV12-3/TRBV12-4
clone_size: few
d_call: TRBD2
j_call: TRBJ2-2
cdr3_length: 15
cdr3_nt: TGTGCCAGCAGTTTTACGGGAGGCGTCACCGGGGAGCTGTTTTTT
cdr3_aa: CASSFTGGVTGELFF

v_call: TRBV12-3/TRBV12-4
clone_size: many
d_call: .
j_call: TRBJ2-7
cdr3_length: 15
cdr3_nt: TGTGCCAGCAGTTTCCCCCACGAGGGAGCCTACGAGCAGTACTTC
cdr3_aa: CASSFPHEGAYEQYF

v_call: TRBV6-5
clone_size: .
d_call: .
j_call: TRBJ2-2
cdr3_length: 17
cdr3_nt: TGTGCCAGCAGTATACCACCACAGTACAGGGATACCGGGGAGCTGTTTTTT
cdr3_aa: CASSIPPQYRDTGELFF

v_call: TRBV7-9
clone_size: .
d_call: .
j_call: TRBJ2-7
cdr3_length: 14
cdr3_nt: TGTGCCAGCAGCTCAGGCCAGGGTCGGGACGAGCAGTACTTC
cdr3_aa: CASSSGQGRDEQYF

v_call: TRBV7-9
clone_size: many
d_call: .
j_call: TRBJ2-1
cdr3_length: 11
cdr3_nt: TGTGCCAGCAGCTTATTGGGACACTCGGTCTTC
cdr3_aa: CASSLLGHSVF

v_call: TRBV7-9
clone_size: many
d_call: .
j_call: TRBJ1-1
cdr3_length: 15
cdr3_nt: TGTGCCAGCAGCTTAAATAAGAATTCAAACACTGAAGCTTTCTTT
cdr3_aa: CASSLNKNSNTEAFF

v_call: TRBV7-2
clone_size: many
d_call: TRBD2
j_call: TRBJ2-1
cdr3_length: 15
cdr3_nt: TGTGCCAGCAGCCCAAGGACTAGCGGGAAAAATGAGCAGTTCTTC
cdr3_aa: CASSPRTSGKNEQFF

v_call: TRBV28
clone_size: .
d_call: .
j_call: TRBJ2-1
cdr3_length: 13
cdr3_nt: TGTGCCAGCATAGGGGGAGTCATCAATGAGCAGTTCTTC
cdr3_aa: CASIGGVINEQFF

v_call: TRBV7-2
clone_size: many
d_call: .
j_call: TRBJ2-3
cdr3_length: 14
cdr3_nt: TGCGCCAGCAGCCCAGGCGGCAGCACAGATACGCAGTATTTT
cdr3_aa: CASSPGGSTDTQYF